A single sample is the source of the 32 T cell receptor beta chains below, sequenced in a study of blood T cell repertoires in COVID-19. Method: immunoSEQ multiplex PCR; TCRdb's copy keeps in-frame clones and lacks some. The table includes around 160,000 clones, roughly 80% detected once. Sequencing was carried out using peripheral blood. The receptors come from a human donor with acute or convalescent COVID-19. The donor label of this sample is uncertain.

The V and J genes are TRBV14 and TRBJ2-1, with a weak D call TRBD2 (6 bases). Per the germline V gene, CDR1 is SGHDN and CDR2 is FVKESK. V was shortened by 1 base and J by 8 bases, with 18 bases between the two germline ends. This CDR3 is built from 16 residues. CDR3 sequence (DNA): TGTGCCAGCAGCCAAGGCGGGACCCTAGCGCTGGATGAGCAGTTCTTC. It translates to CASSQGGTLALDEQFF.

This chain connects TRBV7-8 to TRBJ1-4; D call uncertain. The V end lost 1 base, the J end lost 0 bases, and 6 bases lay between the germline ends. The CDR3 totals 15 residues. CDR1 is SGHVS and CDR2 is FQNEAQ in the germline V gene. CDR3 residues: CASSLDPSTNEKLFF. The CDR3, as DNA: TGTGCCAGCAGCTTAGATCCGTCAACTAATGAAAAACTGTTTTTT.

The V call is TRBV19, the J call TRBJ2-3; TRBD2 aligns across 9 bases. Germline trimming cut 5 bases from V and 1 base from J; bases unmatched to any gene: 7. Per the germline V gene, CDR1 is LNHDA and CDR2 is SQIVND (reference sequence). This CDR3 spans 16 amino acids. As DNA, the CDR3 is TGTGCCAGTAGTCCTTTAGCGGGGGCCGGCACAGATACGCAGTATTTT. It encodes CASSPLAGAGTDTQYF.

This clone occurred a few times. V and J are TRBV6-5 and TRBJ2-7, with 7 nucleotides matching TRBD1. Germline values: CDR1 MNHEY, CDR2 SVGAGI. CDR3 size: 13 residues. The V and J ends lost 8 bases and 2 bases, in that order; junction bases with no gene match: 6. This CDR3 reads CASEGAQTYEQYF. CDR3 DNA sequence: TGTGCCAGCGAGGGGGCGCAAACCTACGAGCAGTACTTC.

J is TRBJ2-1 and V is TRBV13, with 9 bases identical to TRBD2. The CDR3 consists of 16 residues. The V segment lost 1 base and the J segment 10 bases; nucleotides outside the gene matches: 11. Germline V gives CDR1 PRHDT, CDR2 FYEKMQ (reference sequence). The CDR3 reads CASSLEPAGGLKEQFF. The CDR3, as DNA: TGTGCCAGCAGCTTAGAGCCAGCGGGGGGCCTCAAGGAGCAGTTCTTC.

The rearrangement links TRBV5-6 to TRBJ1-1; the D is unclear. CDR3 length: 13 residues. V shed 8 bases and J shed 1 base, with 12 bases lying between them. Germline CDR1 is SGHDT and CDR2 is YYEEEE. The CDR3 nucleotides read TGTGCCAGTTACTTTAGGAGGAACACTGAAGCTTTCTTT. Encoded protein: CASYFRRNTEAFF. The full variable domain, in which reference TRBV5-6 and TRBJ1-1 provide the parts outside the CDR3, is DAGVTQSPTHLIKTRGQQVTLRCSPKSGHDTVSWYQQALGQGPQFIFQYYEEEERQRGNFPDRFSGHQFPNYSSELNVNALLLGDSALYLCASYFRRNTEAFFGQGTRLTVV.

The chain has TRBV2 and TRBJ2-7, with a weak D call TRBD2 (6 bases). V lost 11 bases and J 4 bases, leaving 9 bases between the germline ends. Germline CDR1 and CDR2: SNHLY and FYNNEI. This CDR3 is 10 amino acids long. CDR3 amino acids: CASGGYEQYF. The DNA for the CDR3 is TGTGCCTCCGGGGGATACGAGCAGTACTTC.

The chain's CDR3 is CASSLSGQGYGYTF. Written as DNA, the CDR3 is TGTGCCAGCAGCTTATCCGGGCAGGGTTATGGCTACACCTTC. This rearrangement joins TRBV7-3 to TRBJ1-2, with D possibly TRBD1 on 5 matching bases. The CDR3 is 14 amino acids. Germline assignment: CDR1 SGHTA and CDR2 FQGTGA. V dropped 2 bases and J dropped 5 bases, with 12 bases sitting between them. Supplemented by reference TRBV7-3 and TRBJ1-2, the full variable domain reads GAGVSQTPSNKVTEKGKYVELRCDPISGHTALYWYRQSLGQGPEFLIYFQGTGAADDSGLPNDRFFAVRPEGSVSTLKIQRTERGDSAVYLCASSLSGQGYGYTFGSGTRLTVV.

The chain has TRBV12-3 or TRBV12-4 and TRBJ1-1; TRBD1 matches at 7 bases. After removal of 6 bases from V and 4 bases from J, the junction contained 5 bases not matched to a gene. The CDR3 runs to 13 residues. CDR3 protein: CASSGQVVTEAFF. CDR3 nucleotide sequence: TGTGCCAGCAGCGGACAGGTGGTCACTGAAGCTTTCTTT.

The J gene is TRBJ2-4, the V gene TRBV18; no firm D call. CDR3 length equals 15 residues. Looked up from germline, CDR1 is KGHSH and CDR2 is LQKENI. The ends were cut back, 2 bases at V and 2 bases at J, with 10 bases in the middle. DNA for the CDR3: TGTGCCAGCTCACCAATCGGCGGTACCAAAAACATTCAGTACTTC. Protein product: CASSPIGGTKNIQYF.

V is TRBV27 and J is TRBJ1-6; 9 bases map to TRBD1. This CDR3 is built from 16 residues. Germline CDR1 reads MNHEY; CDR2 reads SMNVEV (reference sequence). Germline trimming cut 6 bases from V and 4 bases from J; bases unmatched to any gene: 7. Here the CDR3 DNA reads TGTGCCAGCAGGGGACAGGGTTGGGGATATAATTCACCCCTCCACTTT. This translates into CASRGQGWGYNSPLHF.

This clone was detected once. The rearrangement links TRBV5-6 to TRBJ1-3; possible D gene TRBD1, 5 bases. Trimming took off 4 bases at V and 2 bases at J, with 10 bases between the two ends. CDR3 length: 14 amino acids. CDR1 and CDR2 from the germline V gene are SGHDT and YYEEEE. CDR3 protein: CASSRGRAGNTIYF. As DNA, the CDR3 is TGTGCCAGCAGCCGGGGGAGAGCTGGAAACACCATATATTTT.

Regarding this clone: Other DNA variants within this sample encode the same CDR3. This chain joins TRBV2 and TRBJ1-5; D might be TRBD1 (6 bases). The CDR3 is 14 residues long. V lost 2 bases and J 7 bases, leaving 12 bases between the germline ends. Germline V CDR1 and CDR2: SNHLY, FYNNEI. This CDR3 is CASSETGQGQPQHF. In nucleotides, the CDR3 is TGTGCCAGCAGTGAAACGGGGCAGGGGCAGCCCCAGCATTTT.

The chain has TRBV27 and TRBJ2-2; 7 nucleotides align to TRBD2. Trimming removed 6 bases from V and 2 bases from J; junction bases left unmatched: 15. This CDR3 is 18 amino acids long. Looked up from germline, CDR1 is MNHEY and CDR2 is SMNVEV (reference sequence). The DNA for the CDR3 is TGTGCCAGCAGCCCTCCTCCCGGCGGGGGACTAAACACCGGGGAGCTGTTTTTT. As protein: CASSPPPGGGLNTGELFF.

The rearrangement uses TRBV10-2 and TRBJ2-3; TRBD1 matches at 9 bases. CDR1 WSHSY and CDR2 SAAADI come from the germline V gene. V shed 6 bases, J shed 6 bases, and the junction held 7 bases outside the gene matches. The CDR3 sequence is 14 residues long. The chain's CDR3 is CASSGTGLSDTQYF. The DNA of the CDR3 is TGCGCCAGCAGCGGGACAGGGTTATCGGATACGCAGTATTTT.

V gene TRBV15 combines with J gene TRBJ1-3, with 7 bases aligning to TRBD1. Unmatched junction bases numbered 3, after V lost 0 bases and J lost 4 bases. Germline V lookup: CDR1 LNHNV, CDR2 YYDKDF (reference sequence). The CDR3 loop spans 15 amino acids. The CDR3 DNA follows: TGTGCCACCAGCAGAGATAGGGGGCAAGGAAACACCATATATTTT. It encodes CATSRDRGQGNTIYF.

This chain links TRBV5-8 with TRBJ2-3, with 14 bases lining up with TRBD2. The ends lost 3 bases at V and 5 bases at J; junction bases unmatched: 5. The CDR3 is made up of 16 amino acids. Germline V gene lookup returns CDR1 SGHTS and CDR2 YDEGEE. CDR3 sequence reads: CASSSGLAGVGDTQYF. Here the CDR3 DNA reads TGTGCCAGCAGCTCGGGACTAGCGGGGGTAGGAGATACGCAGTATTTT. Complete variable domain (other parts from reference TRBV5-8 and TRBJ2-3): EAGVTQSPTHLIKTRGQQATLRCSPISGHTSVYWYQQALGLGLQFLLWYDEGEERNRGNFPPRFSGRQFPNYSSELNVNALELEDSALYLCASSSGLAGVGDTQYFGPGTRLTVL.

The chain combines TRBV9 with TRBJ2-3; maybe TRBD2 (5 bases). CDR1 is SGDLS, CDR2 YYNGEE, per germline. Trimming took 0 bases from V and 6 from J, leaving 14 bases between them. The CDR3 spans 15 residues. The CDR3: CASSVGDTRGDTQYF. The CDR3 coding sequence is TGTGCCAGCAGCGTAGGAGACACCCGGGGTGATACGCAGTATTTT.

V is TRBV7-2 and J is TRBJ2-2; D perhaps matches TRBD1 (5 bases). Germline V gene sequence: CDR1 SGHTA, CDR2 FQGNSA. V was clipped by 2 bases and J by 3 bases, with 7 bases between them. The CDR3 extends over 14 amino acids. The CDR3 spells CASSLLRDTGELFF. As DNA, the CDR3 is TGTGCCAGCAGCTTACTCAGGGACACCGGGGAGCTGTTTTTT.

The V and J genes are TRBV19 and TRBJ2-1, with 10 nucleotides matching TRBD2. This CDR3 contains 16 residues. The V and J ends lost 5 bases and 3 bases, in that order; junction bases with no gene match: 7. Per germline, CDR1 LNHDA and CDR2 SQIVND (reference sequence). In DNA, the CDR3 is TGTGCCAGTAGTCTACTTTCTAGCGGGAGCTACAATGAGCAGTTCTTC. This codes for CASSLLSSGSYNEQFF.

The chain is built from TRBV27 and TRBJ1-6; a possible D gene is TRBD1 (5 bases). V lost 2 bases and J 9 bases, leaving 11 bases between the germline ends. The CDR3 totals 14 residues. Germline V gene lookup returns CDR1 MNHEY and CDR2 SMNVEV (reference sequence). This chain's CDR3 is CASSLQGRASPLHF. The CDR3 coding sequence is TGTGCCAGCAGTTTACAGGGTCGAGCTTCACCCCTCCACTTT.

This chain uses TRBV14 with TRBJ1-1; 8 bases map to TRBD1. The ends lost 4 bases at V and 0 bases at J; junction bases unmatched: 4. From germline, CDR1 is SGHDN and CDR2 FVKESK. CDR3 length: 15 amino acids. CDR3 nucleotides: TGTGCCAGCAGCCGCTGGACAGGGTTGAACACTGAAGCTTTCTTT. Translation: CASSRWTGLNTEAFF.

CDR3 sequence reads: CASSLRQGKTNEKLFF. The CDR3 nucleotides read TGTGCCAGCAGCTTACGGCAGGGTAAAACTAATGAAAAACTGTTTTTT. The rearrangement links TRBV7-9 to TRBJ1-4; a possible D gene is TRBD1 (5 bases). The CDR3 spans 16 residues. Looked up from germline, CDR1 is SEHNR and CDR2 is FQNEAQ (reference sequence). V shed 2 bases and J shed 1 base, with 11 bases lying between them.

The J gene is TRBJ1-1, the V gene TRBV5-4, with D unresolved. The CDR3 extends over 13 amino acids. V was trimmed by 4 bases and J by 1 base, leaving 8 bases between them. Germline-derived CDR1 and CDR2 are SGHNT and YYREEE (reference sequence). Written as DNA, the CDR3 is TGTGCCAGCAGCCTCACATCGAACACTGAAGCTTTCTTT. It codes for CASSLTSNTEAFF.

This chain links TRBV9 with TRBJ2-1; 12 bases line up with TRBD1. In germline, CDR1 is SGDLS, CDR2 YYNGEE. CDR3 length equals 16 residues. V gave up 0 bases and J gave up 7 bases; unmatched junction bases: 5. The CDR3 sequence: CASSVGGQGAVNEQFF. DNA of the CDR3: TGTGCCAGCAGCGTAGGGGGACAGGGGGCGGTAAATGAGCAGTTCTTC.

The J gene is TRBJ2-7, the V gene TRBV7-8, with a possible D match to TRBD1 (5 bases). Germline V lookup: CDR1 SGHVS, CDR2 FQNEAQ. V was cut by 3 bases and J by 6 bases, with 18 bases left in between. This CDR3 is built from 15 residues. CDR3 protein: CASSLVEVGRGEQYF. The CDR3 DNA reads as TGTGCCAGCAGCTTGGTCGAGGTGGGAAGGGGCGAGCAGTACTTC.

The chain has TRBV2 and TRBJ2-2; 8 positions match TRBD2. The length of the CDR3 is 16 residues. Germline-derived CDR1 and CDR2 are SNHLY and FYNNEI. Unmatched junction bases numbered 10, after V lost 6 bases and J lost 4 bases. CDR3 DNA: TGTGCCAGCAGCTCCCGCCGGCGGGAGGCCACCGGGGAGCTGTTTTTT. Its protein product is CASSSRRREATGELFF. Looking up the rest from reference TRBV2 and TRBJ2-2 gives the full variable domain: EPEVTQTPSHQVTQMGQEVILRCVPISNHLYFYWYRQILGQKVEFLVSFYNNEISEKSEIFDDQFSVERPDGSNFTLKIRSTKLEDSAMYFCASSSRRREATGELFFGEGSRLTVL.

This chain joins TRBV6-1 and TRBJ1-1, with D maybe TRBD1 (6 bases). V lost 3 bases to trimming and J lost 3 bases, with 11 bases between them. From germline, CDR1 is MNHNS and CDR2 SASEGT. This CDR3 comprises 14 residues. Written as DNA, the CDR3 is TGTGCCAGCAGTGAGGACAGCTACTACACTGAAGCTTTCTTT. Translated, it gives CASSEDSYYTEAFF.

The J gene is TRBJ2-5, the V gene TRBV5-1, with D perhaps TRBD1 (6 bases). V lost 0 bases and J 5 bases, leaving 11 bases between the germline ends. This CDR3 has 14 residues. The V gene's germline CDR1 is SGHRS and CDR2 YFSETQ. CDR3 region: CASSLGGRGETQYF. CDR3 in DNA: TGCGCCAGCAGCTTGGGGGGGCGCGGGGAGACCCAGTACTTC.

CDR3 residues: CASSRALPGGRSNQPQHF. CDR3 DNA: TGTGCCAGCAGTCGAGCGTTACCAGGGGGACGTAGCAATCAGCCCCAGCATTTT. The chain combines TRBV27 with TRBJ1-5; 7 bases are shared with TRBD1. Losses at the gene ends were 5 bases for V and 0 bases for J; bases not matched to a gene: 13. The germline V gene encodes CDR1 MNHEY and CDR2 SMNVEV (reference sequence). There are 18 residues in the CDR3.

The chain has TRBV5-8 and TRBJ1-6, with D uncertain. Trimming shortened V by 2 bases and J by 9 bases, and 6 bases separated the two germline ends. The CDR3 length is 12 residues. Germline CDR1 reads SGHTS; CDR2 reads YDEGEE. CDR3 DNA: TGTGCCAGCAGCTTTTTGCGTTCACCCCTCCACTTT. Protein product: CASSFLRSPLHF.

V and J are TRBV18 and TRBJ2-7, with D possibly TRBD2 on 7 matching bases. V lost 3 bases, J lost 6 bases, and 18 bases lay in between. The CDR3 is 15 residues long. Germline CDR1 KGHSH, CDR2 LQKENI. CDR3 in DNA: TGTGCCAGCTCACCGGGGGGGGGCCCCTCGGGCGAGCAGTACTTC. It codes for CASSPGGGPSGEQYF.